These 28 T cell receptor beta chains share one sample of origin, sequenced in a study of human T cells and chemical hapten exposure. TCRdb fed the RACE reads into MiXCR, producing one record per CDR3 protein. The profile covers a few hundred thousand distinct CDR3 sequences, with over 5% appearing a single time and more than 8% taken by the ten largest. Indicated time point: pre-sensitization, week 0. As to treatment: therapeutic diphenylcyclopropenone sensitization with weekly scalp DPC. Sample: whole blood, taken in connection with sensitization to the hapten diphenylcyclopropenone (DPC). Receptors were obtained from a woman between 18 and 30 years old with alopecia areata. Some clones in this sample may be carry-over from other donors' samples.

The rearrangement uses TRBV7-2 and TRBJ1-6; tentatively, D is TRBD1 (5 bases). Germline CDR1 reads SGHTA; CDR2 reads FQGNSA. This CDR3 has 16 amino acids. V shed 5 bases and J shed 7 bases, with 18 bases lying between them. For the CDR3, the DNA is TGTGCCAGCAGCCCTGAGGCAGGACGGGGCAATTCACCCCTCCACTTT. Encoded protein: CASSPEAGRGNSPLHF. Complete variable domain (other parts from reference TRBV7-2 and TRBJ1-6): GAGVSQSPSNKVTEKGKDVELRCDPISGHTALYWYRQSLGQGLEFLIYFQGNSAPDKSGLPSDRFSAERTGGSVSTLTIQRTQQEDSAVYLCASSPEAGRGNSPLHFGNGTRLTVT.

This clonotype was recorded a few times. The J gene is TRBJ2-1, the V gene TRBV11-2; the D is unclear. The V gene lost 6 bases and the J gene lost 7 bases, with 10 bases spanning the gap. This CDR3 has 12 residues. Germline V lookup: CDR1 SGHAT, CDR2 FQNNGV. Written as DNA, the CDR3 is TGTGCCAGCAGTTCATGGGTTAATGAGCAGTTCTTC. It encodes CASSSWVNEQFF. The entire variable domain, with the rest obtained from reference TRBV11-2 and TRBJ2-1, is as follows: EAGVAQSPRYKIIEKRQSVAFWCNPISGHATLYWYQQILGQGPKLLIQFQNNGVVDDSQLPKDRFSAERLKGVDSTLKIQPAKLEDSAVYLCASSSWVNEQFFGPGTRLTVL.

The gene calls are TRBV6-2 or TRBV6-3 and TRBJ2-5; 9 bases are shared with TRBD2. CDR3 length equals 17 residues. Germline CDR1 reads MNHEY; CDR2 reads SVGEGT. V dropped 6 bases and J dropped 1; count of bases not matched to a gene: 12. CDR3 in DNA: TGTGCCAGCAGCCCCGTTCCAGCGGGGGGAAGCCAAGAGACCCAGTACTTC. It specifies CASSPVPAGGSQETQYF.

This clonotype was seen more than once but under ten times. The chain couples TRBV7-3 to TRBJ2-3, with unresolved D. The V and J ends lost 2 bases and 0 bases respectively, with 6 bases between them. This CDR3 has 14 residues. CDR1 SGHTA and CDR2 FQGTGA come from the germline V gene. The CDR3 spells CASSLYGSTDTQYF. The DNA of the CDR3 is TGTGCCAGCAGCTTATATGGGAGCACAGATACGCAGTATTTT.

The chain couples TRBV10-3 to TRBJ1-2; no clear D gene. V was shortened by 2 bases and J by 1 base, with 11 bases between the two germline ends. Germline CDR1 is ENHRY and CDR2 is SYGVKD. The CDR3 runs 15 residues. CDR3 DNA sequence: TGTGCCATCAGTGAGGATCAGAGCCATAACTATGGCTACACCTTC. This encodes CAISEDQSHNYGYTF.

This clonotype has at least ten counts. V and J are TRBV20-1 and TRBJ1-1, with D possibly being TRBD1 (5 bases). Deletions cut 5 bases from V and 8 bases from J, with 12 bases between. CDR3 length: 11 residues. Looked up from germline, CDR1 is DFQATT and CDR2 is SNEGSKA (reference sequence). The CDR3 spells CSAVQGNEAFF. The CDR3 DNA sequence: TGCAGTGCTGTCCAGGGTAACGAAGCTTTCTTT.

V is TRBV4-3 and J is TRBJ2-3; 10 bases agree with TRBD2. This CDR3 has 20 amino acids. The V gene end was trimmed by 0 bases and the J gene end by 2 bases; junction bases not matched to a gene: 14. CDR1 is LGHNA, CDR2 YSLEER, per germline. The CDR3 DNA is TGCGCCAGCAGCCAAGATGAGAGGGTGTTCAGCGGGGGGGACACAGATACGCAGTATTTT. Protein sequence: CASSQDERVFSGGDTDTQYF.

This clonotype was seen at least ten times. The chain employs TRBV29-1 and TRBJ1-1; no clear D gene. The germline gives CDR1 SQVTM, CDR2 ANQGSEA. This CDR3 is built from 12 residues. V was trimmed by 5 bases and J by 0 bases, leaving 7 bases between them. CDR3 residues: CSVTTVNTEAFF. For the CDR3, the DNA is TGCAGCGTTACGACGGTGAACACTGAAGCTTTCTTT.

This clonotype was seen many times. In DNA, the CDR3 is TGTGCCAGCAGTTACTCCAACACCGGGGAGCTGTTTTTT. Its protein product is CASSYSNTGELFF. The chain recombines TRBV6-2 or TRBV6-3 with TRBJ2-2; no clear D gene. V gave up 0 bases and J gave up 2 bases, with 1 base separating them. The CDR3 loop spans 13 amino acids. The V gene's germline CDR1 is MNHEY and CDR2 SVGEGT.

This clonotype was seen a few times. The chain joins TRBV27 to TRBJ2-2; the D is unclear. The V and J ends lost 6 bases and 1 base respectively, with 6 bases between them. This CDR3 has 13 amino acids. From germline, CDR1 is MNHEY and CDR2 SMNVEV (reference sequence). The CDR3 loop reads CASRTMNTGELFF. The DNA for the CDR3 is TGTGCCAGCAGGACAATGAACACCGGGGAGCTGTTTTTT.

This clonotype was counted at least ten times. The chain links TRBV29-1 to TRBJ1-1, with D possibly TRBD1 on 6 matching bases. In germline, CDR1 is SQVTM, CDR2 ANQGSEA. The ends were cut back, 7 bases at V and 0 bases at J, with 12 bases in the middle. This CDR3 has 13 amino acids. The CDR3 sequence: CSAAGVLNTEAFF. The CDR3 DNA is TGCAGCGCGGCAGGGGTTTTGAACACTGAAGCTTTCTTT.

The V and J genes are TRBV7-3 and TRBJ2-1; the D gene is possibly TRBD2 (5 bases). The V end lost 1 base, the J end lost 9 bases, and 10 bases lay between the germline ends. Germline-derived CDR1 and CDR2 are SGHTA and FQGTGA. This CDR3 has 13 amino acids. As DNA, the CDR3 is TGTGCCAGCAGCTTAAAAGCAGGAGGTGAGCAGTTCTTC. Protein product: CASSLKAGGEQFF.

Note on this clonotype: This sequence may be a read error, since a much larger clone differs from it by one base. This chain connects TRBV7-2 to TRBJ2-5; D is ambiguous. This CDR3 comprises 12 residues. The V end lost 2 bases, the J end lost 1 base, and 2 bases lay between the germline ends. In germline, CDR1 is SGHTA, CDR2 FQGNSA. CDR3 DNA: TGTGCCAGCAGCTTAATCCAAGAGACCCAGTACTTC. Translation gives CASSLIQETQYF.

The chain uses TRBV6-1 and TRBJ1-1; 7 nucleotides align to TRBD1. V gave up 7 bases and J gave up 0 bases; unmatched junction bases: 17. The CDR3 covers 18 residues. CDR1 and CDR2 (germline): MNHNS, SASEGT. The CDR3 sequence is CASKAFPRTGDLNTEAFF. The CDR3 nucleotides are TGTGCCAGCAAAGCGTTTCCGCGTACAGGGGACTTGAACACTGAAGCTTTCTTT.

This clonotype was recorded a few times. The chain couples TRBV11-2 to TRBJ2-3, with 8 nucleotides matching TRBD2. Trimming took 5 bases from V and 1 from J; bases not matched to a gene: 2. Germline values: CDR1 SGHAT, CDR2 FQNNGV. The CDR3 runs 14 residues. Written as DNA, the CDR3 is TGTGCCAGCAGCAGGACTAGCCGCACAGATACGCAGTATTTT. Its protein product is CASSRTSRTDTQYF.

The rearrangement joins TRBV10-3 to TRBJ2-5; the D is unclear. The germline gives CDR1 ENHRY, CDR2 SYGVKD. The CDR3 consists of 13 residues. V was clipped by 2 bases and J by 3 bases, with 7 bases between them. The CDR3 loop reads CAISEVSEETQYF. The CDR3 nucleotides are TGTGCCATCAGTGAGGTCTCCGAAGAGACCCAGTACTTC.

CDR3 region: CASSKNYNQPQHF. CDR3 in DNA: TGTGCCAGCAGCAAGAACTACAATCAGCCCCAGCATTTT. V gene TRBV21-1 combines with J gene TRBJ1-5. TRBV21-1 has pseudogene status. The CDR3 covers 13 residues.

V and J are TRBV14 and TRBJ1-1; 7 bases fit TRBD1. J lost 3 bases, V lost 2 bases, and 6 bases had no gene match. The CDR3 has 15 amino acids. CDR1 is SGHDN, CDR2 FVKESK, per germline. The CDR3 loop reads CASSQSPGQYTEAFF. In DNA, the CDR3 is TGTGCCAGCAGCCAAAGCCCGGGACAGTACACTGAAGCTTTCTTT. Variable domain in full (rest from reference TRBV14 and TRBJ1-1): EAGVTQFPSHSVIEKGQTVTLRCDPISGHDNLYWYRRVMGKEIKFLLHFVKESKQDESGMPNNRFLAERTGGTYSTLKVQPAELEDSGVYFCASSQSPGQYTEAFFGQGTRLTVV.

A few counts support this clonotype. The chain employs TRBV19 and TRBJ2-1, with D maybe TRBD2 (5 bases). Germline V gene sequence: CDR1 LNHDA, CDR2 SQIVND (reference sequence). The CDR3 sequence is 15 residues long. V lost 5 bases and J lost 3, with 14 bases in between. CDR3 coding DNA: TGTGCCAGTAGTTTTCTAGAACGGGACTACAATGAGCAGTTCTTC. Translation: CASSFLERDYNEQFF.

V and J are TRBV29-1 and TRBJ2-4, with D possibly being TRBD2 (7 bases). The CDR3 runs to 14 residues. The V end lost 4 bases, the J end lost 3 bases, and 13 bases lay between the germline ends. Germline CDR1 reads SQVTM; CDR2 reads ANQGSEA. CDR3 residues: CSVGSGEGKNIQYF. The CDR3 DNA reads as TGCAGCGTTGGTTCAGGGGAGGGCAAAAACATTCAGTACTTC.

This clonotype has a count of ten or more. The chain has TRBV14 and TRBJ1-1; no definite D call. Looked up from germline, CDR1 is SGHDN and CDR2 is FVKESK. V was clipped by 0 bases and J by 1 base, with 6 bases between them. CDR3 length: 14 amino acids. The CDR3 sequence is CASSQDLWNTEAFF. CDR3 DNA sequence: TGTGCCAGCAGCCAAGATCTATGGAACACTGAAGCTTTCTTT.

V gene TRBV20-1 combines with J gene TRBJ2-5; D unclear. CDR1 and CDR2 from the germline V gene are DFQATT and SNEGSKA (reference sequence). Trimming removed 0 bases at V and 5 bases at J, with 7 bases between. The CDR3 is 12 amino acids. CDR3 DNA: TGCAGTGCTAGAGAGGTGCAGGAGACCCAGTACTTC. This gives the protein CSAREVQETQYF.

The DNA for the CDR3 is TGTGCCAGCAGCTCTAGTTACAGAACAGATACGCAGTATTTT. Its protein is CASSSSYRTDTQYF. J is TRBJ2-3 and V is TRBV7-2, with no clear D. The CDR3 contains 14 residues. From germline, CDR1 is SGHTA and CDR2 FQGNSA. V lost 4 bases and J lost 3, with 11 bases in between.

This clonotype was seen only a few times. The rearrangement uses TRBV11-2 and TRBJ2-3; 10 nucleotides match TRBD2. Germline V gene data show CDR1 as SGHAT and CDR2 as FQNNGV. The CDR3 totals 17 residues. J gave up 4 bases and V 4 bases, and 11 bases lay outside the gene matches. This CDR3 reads CASSSPLAGMGADTQYF. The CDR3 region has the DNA TGTGCCAGCAGCTCCCCACTAGCGGGGATGGGGGCAGATACGCAGTATTTT. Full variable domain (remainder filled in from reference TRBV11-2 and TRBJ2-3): EAGVAQSPRYKIIEKRQSVAFWCNPISGHATLYWYQQILGQGPKLLIQFQNNGVVDDSQLPKDRFSAERLKGVDSTLKIQPAKLEDSAVYLCASSSPLAGMGADTQYFGPGTRLTVL.

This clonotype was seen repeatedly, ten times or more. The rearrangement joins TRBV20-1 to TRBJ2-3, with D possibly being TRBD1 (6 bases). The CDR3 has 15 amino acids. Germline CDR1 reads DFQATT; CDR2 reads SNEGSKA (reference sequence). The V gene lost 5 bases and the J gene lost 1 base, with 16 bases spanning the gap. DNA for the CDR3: TGCAGTGCTCGCATCGGACAGACGGGCACAGATACGCAGTATTTT. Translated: CSARIGQTGTDTQYF.

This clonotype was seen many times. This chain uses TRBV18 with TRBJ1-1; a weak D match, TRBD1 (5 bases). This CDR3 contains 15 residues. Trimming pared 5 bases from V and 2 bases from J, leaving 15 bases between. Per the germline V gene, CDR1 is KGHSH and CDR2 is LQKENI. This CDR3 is CASSFSGTANTEAFF. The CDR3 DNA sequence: TGTGCCAGCTCATTTTCCGGGACGGCCAACACTGAAGCTTTCTTT.

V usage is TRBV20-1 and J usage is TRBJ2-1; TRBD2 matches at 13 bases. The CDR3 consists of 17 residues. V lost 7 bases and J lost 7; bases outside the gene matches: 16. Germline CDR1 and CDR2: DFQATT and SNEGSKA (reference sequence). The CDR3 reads CSVKLAGGPRFMNEQFF. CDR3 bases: TGCAGTGTAAAACTAGCGGGGGGGCCTAGGTTCATGAATGAGCAGTTCTTC.

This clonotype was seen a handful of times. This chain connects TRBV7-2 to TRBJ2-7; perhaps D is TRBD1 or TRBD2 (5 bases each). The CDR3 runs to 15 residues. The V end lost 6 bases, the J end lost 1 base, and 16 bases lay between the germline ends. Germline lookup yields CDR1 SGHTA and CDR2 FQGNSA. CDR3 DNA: TGTGCCAGCAGTCACGGGGACGCCAGGTCCTACGAGCAGTACTTC. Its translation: CASSHGDARSYEQYF.